The clone carrying this T cell receptor beta chain occurred a few times. Its antigen remains unidentified. These data belong to a study of T cells after yellow fever vaccination. Study-level information: In the case of low-cell-number fractions, SMART-Seq v4 Ultra Low Input was used for preparation. Findings of the study overall: Weaker, the secondary response peaked sooner, at day 5 versus 15. Relatively few clonotypes were ones that appeared in both CD4 and CD8 compartments.

TCR cDNA was made by 5'RACE template switching, adding a universal primer site and UMIs. TCRdb reprocessed the 5' RACE reads via MiXCR and lists one record per CDR3 protein. This sample yields around 590,000 distinct CDR3 sequences, of which over 9% are seen a single time; about 15% belongs to the top ten. This sequence was found in a man aged 25 to 40 who received the YFV17D yellow fever vaccine. The sequences come from PBMCs, collected on the day of the yellow fever booster vaccination.

The CDR3 region is CASSAQLNYGYTF. As DNA, the CDR3 is TGTGCCAGCAGTGCCCAGCTGAACTATGGCTACACCTTC. The chain carries TRBV6-4 and TRBJ1-2; D not resolved. The CDR3 consists of 13 residues. The V and J ends lost 4 bases and 2 bases respectively, with 8 bases between them. Per the germline V gene, CDR1 is MRHNA and CDR2 is SNTAGT.